This TCR beta chain appears in the sequencing data of a study of blood T cell repertoires in COVID-19. Study overall: The analysed material was cDNA or gDNA that came from T cells, B-cell-depleted T cells, or PBMCs.

The authors' processing: Amplification from reference gene primers served as the basis for estimated nucleated cell counts. Repertoires were generated with immunoSEQ multiplex PCR, while TCRdb's copy carries only in-frame clones and drops some. V and J calls and clone size follow that table, whereas D and trimming were derived from the DNA. The sample holds hundreds of thousands of clones, more than 70% seen once. The sequence came from a woman aged 45-65 years who had recovered from COVID-19. Sequencing used peripheral blood.

The CDR3 here is CASSMMDTSYGYTF. The CDR3 DNA is TGCGCCAGCAGCATGATGGACACCTCCTATGGCTACACCTTC. This chain connects TRBV5-1 to TRBJ1-2; D perhaps matches TRBD1 (5 bases). Trimming stripped 4 bases from V and 4 bases from J, with 14 bases between. CDR1 and CDR2 (germline): SGHRS, YFSETQ. The CDR3 contains 14 residues.